This paragraph covers one TCR beta chain sequence. This clone was seen a few times. Its antigen is still unknown. No base quality information exists; no much larger clone differs at one position. The receptor library was made with the immunoSEQ multiplex PCR assay. The multiplex PCR relied on a mix of 60 forward primers for TCR Vbeta segments and 13 reverse primers for TCR Jbeta segments. A multiplex PCR assay on genomic DNA amplified the CDR3 region of rearranged TCR beta genes. On the Illumina HiSeq System, the amplified TCR beta libraries were sequenced as 87-base-pair reads. In the paper's pipeline: A later analysis tallied some 79 million unique TCR beta chains across the 660 or so repertoires, and some 10 million of those chains were shared by two or more donors. To remove PCR and sequencing errors, raw reads were error-corrected and collapsed into unique sequences using a nearest-neighbor algorithm that merged closely related sequences. CDR3 sequences were aligned to IMGT reference sequences to assign V, D and J gene segments. For a sequence to be retained, a match of at least six nucleotides to both a V gene segment and a J gene segment was required. A rearrangement was called productive if the CDR3 had no stop codons and remained in frame with V and J, and every other rearrangement was called non-productive. Following IMGT convention, CDR3 was defined as the stretch from the second conserved V-encoded cysteine up to the conserved J-encoded phenylalanine. In an earlier analysis of around 600 of the donors, sequences lacking an unambiguous match to a single V gene segment were excluded. An earlier analysis of 450 to 650 of the donors called V segments functional above 56.7% productive rearrangements and segregating when the between-donor standard deviation exceeded 5%. A statistical classification framework was built for diagnosing cytomegalovirus status from the catalog of TCR beta chain sequences. In a later analysis, V and J genes were assigned by comparing TCR nucleotide sequences against IMGT/GENE-DB human TR gene sequences. Using the TCRdist pipeline, a later analysis assigned CDR3 sequences along with most-parsimonious VDJ recombination scenarios. In a later analysis, each TCR beta chain was defined by its CDR3 amino acid sequence together with its V-gene family, and reads without a unique V-gene family were excluded. As a way to deal with suspected cross-contamination and a sequencing artifact, a later analysis dropped 592 nucleotide sequences that were highly shared and had low generation probability. In a later analysis, a clonal expansion index for each public chain was calculated from normalized within-repertoire ranks of inferred template counts. A later analysis computed generation probabilities with a VDJ recombination model fitted to out-of-frame rearrangements, and checked the results against IGoR. A later analysis scored TCR-TCR, TCR-HLA and TCR-CMV co-occurrence with hypergeometric tests, applying a repertoire-size bias correction to TCR pairs. False discovery rates were estimated in a later analysis by permuting HLA or CMV assignments 20 times. In a later analysis, co-occurring TCRs were grouped with DBSCAN, and TCRdist sequence similarity was added when clustering was performed within HLA-allele-positive subsets. Co-occurrence clustering excluded repertoires with fewer than 30,000 or more than 120,000 public chains, plus five with anomalous nucleotide sharing. TCRdb mirrors the immuneACCESS table, restricted to in-frame sequences. Some clones are absent from its copies; in checked studies, under half trace to an unresolved V gene, and the reason for the others is unknown. The V and J calls and clone size come from that table; D and trimming were worked out from the DNA. The sample table contains 85,000 to 120,000 clones; only one count was recorded for about three fifths of them. The top ten constitute approximately 4.3% of the sample.

The sample is drawn from a study of cytomegalovirus exposure and HLA in healthy donors (dated by TCRdb to about 2017). The study in broad terms: An earlier analysis of approximately 550 of the donors reported 250 to 350 Gb of sequence data and some 120 million unique TCR beta sequences from about 179 million T cells. The study aimed to test whether cataloging public T cell receptors could reveal signatures of past pathogen exposure. Among a few hundred genotyped donors of the cohort, an average of around 240,000 unique TCR beta nucleotide sequences were sequenced per donor, roughly 18% of them non-productive. In addition to the first cohort of hundreds of subjects, a separate validation cohort of about 120 different subjects was used. Donor age, sex, ethnicity and CMV serostatus were compiled together with the repertoire data. Using immunosequencing, the study profiled T cell repertoires from about 650 subjects and related those repertoires to cytomegalovirus serostatus. A later analysis re-analyzed previously published TCR beta repertoires from about 600 donors and added high-resolution HLA genotyping to study TCR occurrence patterns. Class I and class II HLA loci were covered by the typing at four-digit resolution. All discovery cohort repertoires had been generated using a single sequencing platform. An earlier analysis of some 500 of the donors applied high-throughput TCR beta sequencing to assess whether each TCR beta V gene segment acted as functional or pseudogenic. Of the roughly 400 genotyped donors, approximately 81% were placed in the genetic ancestry cluster associated with self-reported Caucasian donors. An early release covering over 500 HLA-typed donors comprised 250 to 350 gigabases of sequencing data and 85 million or so unique TCR sequences. Rather than drawing on any new phenotypic data, the later analysis identified candidate immune exposures from TCR beta sequences and the way those sequences occurred across donors. Genome-wide SNP genotypes for about 65% of the 666 donors were used in a later genetic analysis, which treated that subset as a discovery cohort. High-throughput TCR immunosequencing, statistical association of individual TCRs with disease status, and machine learning were combined to predict cytomegalovirus infection status. Typing coverage differed by locus: A, B, C, DRB1 and DQB1 were typed in roughly 620-640 donors, DQA1 in 522, DPA1 in roughly 590, and DPB1 in approximately 450. Because of strong linkage in the cohort, 4 to 6 DR-DQ haplotypes were treated as single units for association and clustering.

Findings and caveats that apply to the study as a whole: Roughly uniform sequencing depth across donors was assumed in presence/absence analyses, although this assumption may not hold. A later analysis reported that several top co-occurrence clusters appeared linked to parvovirus B19, influenza, CMV and Epstein-Barr virus. Immune exposure information for the cohort was limited to CMV serostatus. Most TCR sequences were observed very rarely across donors, whereas some public TCRs were present in many individuals. In a later analysis, 16,951 TCR beta sequences were associated with specific HLA alleles at a false discovery rate of 0.05. A total of about 180 TCR beta chains were listed by the study as associated with cytomegalovirus. In an earlier analysis of around 600 of the donors, most TCR beta V segments appeared in productive rearrangements about 87% or about 30% of the time, broadly matching IMGT annotations. Some IMGT-functional V segments, including TRBV6-2 and TRBV6-3, could not be distinguished by the 87-base-pair reads and were therefore excluded. The cohort was sequenced for TCR beta chains only, and without alpha or paired-chain data the features that could be detected were limited. In a later genetic analysis, a missense DCLRE1C variant was associated with V-gene and J-gene trimming of TCR beta chains, and the association was replicated in an independent cohort. A later genetic analysis reported fewer N-insertions in productive TCRs among donors in an Asian-associated ancestry cluster than the roughly 690-donor mean. Because some donors lacked HLA typing at each locus, the association tests relied only on the typed subset. According to the authors, the approach could potentially be generalized to other disease states and immunological phenotypes. A cluster of highly shared sequence variants was judged likely to be a technical artifact of the sequencing pipeline. In a later analysis, HLA-associated TCR beta chains showed more clonal expansion and lower generation probabilities than non-associated chains that were equally common. Cytomegalovirus status was reported to be diagnosed by the classifier with high specificity and sensitivity in both the original and validation cohorts. Roughly 15 rarely observed V segments, including chromosome 9 orphons, were excluded from the earlier analysis of several hundred of the donors because counts were too low. A later analysis found that TCR association rates varied across HLA loci, with DRB1 alleles showing the most associated TCRs and HLA-C alleles the fewest. A further reported finding was that TCR beta sequences accurately predicted the HLA-A and HLA-B alleles for most subjects in the first cohort. Most CMV-associated TCR beta chains appeared to be HLA-restricted in a later analysis, and the HLA associations seemed to be driven largely by CMV exposure. When HLA alleles, especially DR and DQ, strongly co-occurred, TCR associations were difficult to assign to individual alleles. Linkage disequilibrium might explain the correlated functional status among segregating V segments, but an unknown experimental factor could not be ruled out. A few of the identified cytomegalovirus-associated TCR beta chains were confirmed in vitro to be specific for cytomegalovirus antigens.

In total, just over 650 healthy bone marrow donors made up the cohort. Cohort members were all nominally healthy when sampled, although unrecorded immune exposures were likely present. Of the approximately 700 cohort members, 250 to 300 had a positive CMV serostatus and about 350 had a negative one, while no CMV serostatus was recorded for the donor. A peripheral blood sample was provided by each donor, and peripheral blood mononuclear cells were used for TCR beta sequencing. Genomic DNA extraction from the blood cell samples was performed with the Qiagen DNeasy Blood Extraction Kit. Trimmed from V: 5 bases; trimmed from J: 9 bases; junction bases lacking a gene match: 7. For CDR1 and CDR2, the germline V gene (reference sequence) lists MNHEY and SMNVEV. Taken from cysteine to phenylalanine, the CDR3 has 13 residues. CDR3 DNA is the only sequence kept; it has 39 bases, read in frame from the first base.

The V and J segments used are TRBV27 and TRBJ2-1; TRBD2 aligns with 7 central bases. The material sequenced was PBMCs. The sequence was obtained from a human donor in good health. The CDR3 here reads CASSKRGLGEQFF. The DNA reads TGTGCCAGCAGTAAGCGGGGATTGGGTGAGCAGTTCTTC.